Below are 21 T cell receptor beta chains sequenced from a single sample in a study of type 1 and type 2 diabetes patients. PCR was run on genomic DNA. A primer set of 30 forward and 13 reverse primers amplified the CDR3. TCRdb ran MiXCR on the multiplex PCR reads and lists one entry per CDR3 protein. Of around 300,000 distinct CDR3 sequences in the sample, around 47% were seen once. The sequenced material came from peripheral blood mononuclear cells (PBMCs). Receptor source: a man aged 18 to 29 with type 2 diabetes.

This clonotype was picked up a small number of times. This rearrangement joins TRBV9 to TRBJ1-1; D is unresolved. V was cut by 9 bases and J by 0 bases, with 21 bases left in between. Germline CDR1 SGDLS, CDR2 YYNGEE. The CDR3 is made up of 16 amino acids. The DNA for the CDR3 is TGTGCCACTTCCCCGGGGATAGACCCCATGAACACTGAAGCTTTCTTT. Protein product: CATSPGIDPMNTEAFF.

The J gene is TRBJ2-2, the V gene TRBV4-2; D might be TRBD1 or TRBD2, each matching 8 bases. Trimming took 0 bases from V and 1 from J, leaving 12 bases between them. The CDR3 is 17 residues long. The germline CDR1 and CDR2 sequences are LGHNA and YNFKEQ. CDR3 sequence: CASSQDSGTGNTGELFF. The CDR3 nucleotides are TGTGCCAGCAGCCAAGATAGCGGGACAGGGAACACCGGGGAGCTGTTTTTT.

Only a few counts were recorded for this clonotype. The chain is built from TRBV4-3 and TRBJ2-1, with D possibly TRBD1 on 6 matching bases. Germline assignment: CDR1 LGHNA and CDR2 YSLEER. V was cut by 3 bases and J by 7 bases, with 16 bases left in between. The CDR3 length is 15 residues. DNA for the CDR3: TGCGCCAGCAGCCATATGACAGGATTAGGAAATGAGCAGTTCTTC. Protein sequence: CASSHMTGLGNEQFF.

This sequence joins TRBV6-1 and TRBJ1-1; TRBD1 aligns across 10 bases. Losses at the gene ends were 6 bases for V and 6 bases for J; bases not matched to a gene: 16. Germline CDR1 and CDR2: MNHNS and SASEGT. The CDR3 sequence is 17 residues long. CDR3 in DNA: TGTGCCAGCAGGCCAATTACAGACAGGGGGCTAGGGGCTGAAGCTTTCTTT. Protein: CASRPITDRGLGAEAFF.

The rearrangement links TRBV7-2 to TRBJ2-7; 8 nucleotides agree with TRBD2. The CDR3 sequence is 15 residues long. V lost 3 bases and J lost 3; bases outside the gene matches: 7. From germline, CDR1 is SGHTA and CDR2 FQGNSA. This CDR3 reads CASSFRSGGNYEQYF. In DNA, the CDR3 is TGTGCCAGCAGCTTCCGAAGCGGGGGTAACTACGAGCAGTACTTC. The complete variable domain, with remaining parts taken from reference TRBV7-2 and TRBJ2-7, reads GAGVSQSPSNKVTEKGKDVELRCDPISGHTALYWYRQSLGQGLEFLIYFQGNSAPDKSGLPSDRFSAERTGGSVSTLTIQRTQQEDSAVYLCASSFRSGGNYEQYFGPGTRLTVT.

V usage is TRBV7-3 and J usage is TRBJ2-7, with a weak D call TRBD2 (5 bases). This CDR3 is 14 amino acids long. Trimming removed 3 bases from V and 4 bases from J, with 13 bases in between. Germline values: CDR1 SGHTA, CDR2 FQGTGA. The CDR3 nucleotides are TGTGCCAGCAGCTTCCCAGTCGGGGAGTACGAGCAGTACTTC. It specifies CASSFPVGEYEQYF.

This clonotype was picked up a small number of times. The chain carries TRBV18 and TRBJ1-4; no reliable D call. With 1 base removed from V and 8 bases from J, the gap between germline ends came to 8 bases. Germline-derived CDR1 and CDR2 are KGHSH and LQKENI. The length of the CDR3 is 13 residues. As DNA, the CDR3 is TGTGCCAGCTCACCACAGGCAGGAGAAAAACTGTTTTTT. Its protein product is CASSPQAGEKLFF.

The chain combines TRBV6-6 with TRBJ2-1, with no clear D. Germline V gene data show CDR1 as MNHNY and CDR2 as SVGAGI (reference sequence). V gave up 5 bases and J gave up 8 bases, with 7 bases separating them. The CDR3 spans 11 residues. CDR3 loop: CASSVLDEQFF. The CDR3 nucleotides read TGTGCCAGCAGTGTGCTGGATGAGCAGTTCTTC.

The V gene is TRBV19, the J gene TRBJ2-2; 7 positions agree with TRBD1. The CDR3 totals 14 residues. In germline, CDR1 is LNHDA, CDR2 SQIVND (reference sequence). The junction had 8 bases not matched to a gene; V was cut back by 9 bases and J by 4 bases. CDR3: CASERQGTTGELFF. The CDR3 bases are TGTGCCAGCGAAAGACAGGGAACCACCGGGGAGCTGTTTTTT. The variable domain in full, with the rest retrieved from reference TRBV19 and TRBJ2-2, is DGGITQSPKYLFRKEGQNVTLSCEQNLNHDAMYWYRQDPGQGLRLIYYSQIVNDFQKGDIAEGYSVSREKKESFPLTVTSAQKNPTAFYLCASERQGTTGELFFGEGSRLTVL.

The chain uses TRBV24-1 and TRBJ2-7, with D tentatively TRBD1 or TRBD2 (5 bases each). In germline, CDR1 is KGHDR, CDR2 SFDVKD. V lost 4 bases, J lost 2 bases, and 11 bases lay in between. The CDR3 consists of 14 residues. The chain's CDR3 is CATSEGAAAYEQYF. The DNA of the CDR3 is TGTGCCACCAGTGAAGGGGCAGCGGCCTACGAGCAGTACTTC.

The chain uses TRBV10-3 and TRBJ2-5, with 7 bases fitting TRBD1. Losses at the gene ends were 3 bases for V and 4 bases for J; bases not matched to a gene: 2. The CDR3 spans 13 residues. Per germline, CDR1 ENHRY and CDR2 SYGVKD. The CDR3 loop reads CAISEEGAETQYF. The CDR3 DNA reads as TGTGCCATCAGTGAAGAGGGGGCAGAGACCCAGTACTTC.

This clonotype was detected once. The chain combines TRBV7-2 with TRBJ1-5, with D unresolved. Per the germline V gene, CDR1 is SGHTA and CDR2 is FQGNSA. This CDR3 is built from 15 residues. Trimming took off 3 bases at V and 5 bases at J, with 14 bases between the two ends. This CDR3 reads CASSFYGGSDQPQHF. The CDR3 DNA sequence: TGTGCCAGCAGCTTTTACGGAGGGTCGGATCAGCCCCAGCATTTT.

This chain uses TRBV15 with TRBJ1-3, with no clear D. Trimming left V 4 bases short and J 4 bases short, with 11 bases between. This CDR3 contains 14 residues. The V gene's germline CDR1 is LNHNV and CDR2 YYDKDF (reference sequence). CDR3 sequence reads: CATSTGRGGNTIYF. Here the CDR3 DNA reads TGTGCCACCAGCACGGGTCGTGGAGGAAACACCATATATTTT.

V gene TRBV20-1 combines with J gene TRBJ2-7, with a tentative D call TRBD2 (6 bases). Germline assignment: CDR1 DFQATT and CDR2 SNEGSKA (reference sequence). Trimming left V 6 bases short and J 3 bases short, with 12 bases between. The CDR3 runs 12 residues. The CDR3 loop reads CSARLARYEQYF. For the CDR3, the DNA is TGCAGTGCGAGGCTAGCGCGCTACGAGCAGTACTTC.

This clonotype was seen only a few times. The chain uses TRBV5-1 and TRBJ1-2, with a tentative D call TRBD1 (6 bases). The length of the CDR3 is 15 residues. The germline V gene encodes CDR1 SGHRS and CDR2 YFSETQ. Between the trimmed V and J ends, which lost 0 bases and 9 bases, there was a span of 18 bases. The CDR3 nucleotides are TGCGCCAGCAGCTTGGCCGAAGCAGGGGAGAGGCGCTACACCTTC. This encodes CASSLAEAGERRYTF.

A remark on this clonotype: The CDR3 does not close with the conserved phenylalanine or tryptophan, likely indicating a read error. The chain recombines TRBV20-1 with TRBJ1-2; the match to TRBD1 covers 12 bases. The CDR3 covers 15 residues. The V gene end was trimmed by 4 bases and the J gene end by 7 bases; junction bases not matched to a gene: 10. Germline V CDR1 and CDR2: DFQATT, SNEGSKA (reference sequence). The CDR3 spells CSAINRDRGHGGYTS. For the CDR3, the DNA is TGCAGTGCTATAAATCGGGACAGGGGGCATGGTGGCTACACCTCC.

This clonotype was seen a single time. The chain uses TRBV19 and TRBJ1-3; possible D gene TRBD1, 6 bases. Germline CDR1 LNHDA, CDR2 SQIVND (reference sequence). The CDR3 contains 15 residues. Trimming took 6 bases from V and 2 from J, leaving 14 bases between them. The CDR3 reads CASSRTVSPGNTIYF. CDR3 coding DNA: TGTGCCAGTAGCAGGACAGTCAGCCCTGGAAACACCATATATTTT.

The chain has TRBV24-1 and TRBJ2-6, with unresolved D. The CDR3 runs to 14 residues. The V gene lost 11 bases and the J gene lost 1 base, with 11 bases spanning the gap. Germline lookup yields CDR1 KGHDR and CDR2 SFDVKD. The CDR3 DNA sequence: TGTGCCAGCAGCGAGCCATCTGGGGCCAACGTCCTGACTTTC. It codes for CASSEPSGANVLTF.

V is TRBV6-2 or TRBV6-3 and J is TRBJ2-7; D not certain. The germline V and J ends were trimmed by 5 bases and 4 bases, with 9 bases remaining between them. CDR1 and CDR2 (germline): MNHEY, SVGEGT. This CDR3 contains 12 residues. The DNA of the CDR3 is TGTGCCAGCAGTGACGAGGAATACGAGCAGTACTTC. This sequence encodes CASSDEEYEQYF.

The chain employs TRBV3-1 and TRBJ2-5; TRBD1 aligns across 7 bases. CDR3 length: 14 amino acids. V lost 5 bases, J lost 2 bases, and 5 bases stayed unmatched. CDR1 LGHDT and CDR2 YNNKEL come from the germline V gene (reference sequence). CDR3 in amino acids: CASSWDSSQETQYF. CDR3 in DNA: TGTGCCAGCAGCTGGGACAGTTCGCAAGAGACCCAGTACTTC.

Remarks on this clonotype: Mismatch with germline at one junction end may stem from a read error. CDR3 bases: TGCGCCAGCAGCCAAGATAAAGGTCACTACGAGCAGTACTTC. Protein product: CASSQDKGHYEQYF. This chain links TRBV7-3 with TRBJ2-7; no clear D. CDR3 size: 14 residues. Per germline, CDR1 SGHTA and CDR2 FQGTGA.